The clone carrying this TCR beta chain was detected only a few times. Its target is not known. The record originates from a study of identical twins. Broader study findings: Researchers reported weaker excess twin sharing in beta out-of-frame sequences.

The V and J ends lost 6 bases and 6 bases respectively, with 16 bases between them. Germline values: CDR1 SQVTM, CDR2 ANQGSEA. The CDR3 contains 13 residues. Via MiXCR, TCRdb re-called the 5' RACE reads, giving one row per CDR3 protein. The repertoire holds approximately 260,000 distinct CDR3 sequences, with more than 12% as singletons. Sample: memory (CD45RO+) T cells sorted from blood. The chain couples TRBV29-1 to TRBJ2-3, with D possibly called TRBD1 or TRBD2 (5 bases each). This clonotype originated in a woman under 30 in good health. CDR3 nucleotide sequence: TGCAGCGTAGCGGCTCTTGGGGCGGATACGCAGTATTTT. Its translation is CSVAALGADTQYF.